Here is one T cell receptor (beta chain) with its context. The antigen is not known. These data belong to a study of regulatory T cells in long-lasting Graves disease. Time point meaning: newly diagnosed GD, antithyroid drugs for less than 3 months. From PBMCs, RNA was extracted and then used to make the TCR library. Whole-study results and caveats: Newly diagnosed Graves' patients exceeded persistent ones in TCR diversity. TRBV28, TRBJ1-2 and TRBJ2-5 were segments that persistent disease favored.

With 4 bases removed from V and 4 bases from J, the gap between germline ends came to 16 bases. CDR1 is MNHEY, CDR2 SVGAGI, per germline. The CDR3 contains 15 residues. iRepertoire HTBI primers and Arm-PCR of CDR3 regions built TCR beta libraries. TCRdb called the multiplex PCR reads again in MiXCR, with one record for every CDR3 protein. This sample carries 440,000 or so distinct CDR3 sequences, about a sixth of them seen once, and the ten largest clones take around 10%. These records were also assigned to another study, of T cells in Graves' hyperthyroidism and ophthalmopathy.

The origin of this receptor is a woman under 40 with Graves disease. Sequences were derived from peripheral blood mononuclear cells (PBMCs), sampled at new diagnosis, from a patient treated with antithyroid drugs. The V gene is TRBV6-5, the J gene TRBJ1-1; D gene unclear. CDR3 coding DNA: TGTGCCAGCAGTTTTTCAACCGCAACAGTCACTGAAGCTTTCTTT. Encoded protein: CASSFSTATVTEAFF.